The TCR beta chain described here comes from a study of CD8+ T cells in alopecia areata. Study-level results: Clarity of TCR sharing across patients fell short of that in mice, possibly HLA-related. Especially in alopecia totalis/universalis, lesional scalp showed greater clonality than normal scalp did. When scalp samples are sequenced, resident alphabeta T cells of normal skin are also captured.

RNA extraction was followed by reverse transcription into cDNA, which acted as the sequencing template. The method was immunoSEQ multiplex PCR; TCRdb's version includes in-frame clones alone and lacks a portion of them. This sample has roughly 150,000 clones, with roughly 50% found just once. On this clone: What it binds is not known.

Deletions cut 7 bases from V and 3 bases from J, with 11 bases between. The CDR3 totals 13 residues. Germline assignment: CDR1 SNHLY and CDR2 FYNNEI. The chain links TRBV2 to TRBJ2-3; D may be TRBD1 or TRBD2 (5 bases each). The TCR originated in a human donor in good health. The sequenced sample consisted of CD4+ T cells sorted from blood. The CDR3 region has the DNA TGTGCCAGCAAGGAAGAGGGGACAGATACGCAGTATTTT. It is translated as CASKEEGTDTQYF.